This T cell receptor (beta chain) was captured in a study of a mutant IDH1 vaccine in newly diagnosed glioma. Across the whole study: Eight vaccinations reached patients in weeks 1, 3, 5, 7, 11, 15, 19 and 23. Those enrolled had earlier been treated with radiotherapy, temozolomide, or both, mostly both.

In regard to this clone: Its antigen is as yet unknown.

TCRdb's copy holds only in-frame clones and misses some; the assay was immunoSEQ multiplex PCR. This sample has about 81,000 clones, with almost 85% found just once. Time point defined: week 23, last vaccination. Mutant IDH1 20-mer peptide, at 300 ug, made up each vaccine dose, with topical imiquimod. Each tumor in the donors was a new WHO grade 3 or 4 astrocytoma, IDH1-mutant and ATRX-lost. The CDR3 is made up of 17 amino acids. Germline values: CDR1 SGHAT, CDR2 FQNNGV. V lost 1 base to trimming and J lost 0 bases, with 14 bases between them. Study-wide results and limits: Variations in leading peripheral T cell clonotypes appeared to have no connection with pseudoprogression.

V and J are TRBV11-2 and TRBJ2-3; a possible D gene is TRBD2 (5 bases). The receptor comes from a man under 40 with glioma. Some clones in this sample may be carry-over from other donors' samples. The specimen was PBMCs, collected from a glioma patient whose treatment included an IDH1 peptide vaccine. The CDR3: CASSLGLGDLSTDTQYF. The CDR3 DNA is TGTGCCAGCAGCTTAGGCTTGGGAGACCTTAGCACAGATACGCAGTATTTT.